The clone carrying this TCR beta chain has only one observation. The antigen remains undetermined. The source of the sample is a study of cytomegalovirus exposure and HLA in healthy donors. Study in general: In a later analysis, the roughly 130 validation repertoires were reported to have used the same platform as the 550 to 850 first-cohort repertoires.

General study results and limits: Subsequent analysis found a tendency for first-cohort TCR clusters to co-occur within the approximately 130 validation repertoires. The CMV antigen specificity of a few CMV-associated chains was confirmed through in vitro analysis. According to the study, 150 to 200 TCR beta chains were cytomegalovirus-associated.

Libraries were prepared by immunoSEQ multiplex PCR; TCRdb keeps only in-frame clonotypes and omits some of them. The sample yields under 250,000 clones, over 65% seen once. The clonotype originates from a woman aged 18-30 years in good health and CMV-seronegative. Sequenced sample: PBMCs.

The CDR3 sequence: CASSDPPGSRGYTF. The DNA for the CDR3 is TGTGCCAGCAGCGACCCCCCGGGGAGTAGAGGCTACACCTTC. This chain links TRBV28 with TRBJ1-2; D gene uncertain. V gave up 6 bases and J gave up 8 bases, with 19 bases separating them. The germline V gene encodes CDR1 MDHEN and CDR2 SYDVKM. The length of the CDR3 is 14 residues.